This T cell receptor (beta chain) was found in a study of blood T cell repertoires in COVID-19. Study in general: Some COVID-19 samples were acute and others convalescent; all came from the United States, Italy and Spain. T cells, B-cell-depleted T cells, or PBMCs provided the cDNA or gDNA that served as material.

This clone was seen more than once but under ten times. This CDR3 has 16 amino acids. From germline, CDR1 is MDHEN and CDR2 SYDVKM. Losses at the gene ends were 3 bases for V and 2 bases for J; bases not matched to a gene: 7. Methods used by the authors: Reference gene primer amplification gave estimated nucleated cell counts. Repertoires were generated with immunoSEQ multiplex PCR, while TCRdb's copy carries only in-frame clones and drops some. V, J and clone size were drawn from that table, and D and trimming were deduced from the DNA. Found here are 55,000 to 80,000 clones, 70% to 85% of them singletons; the top ten hold 15% to 20%.

The origin of this receptor is a man aged 55-75 years with acute or convalescent COVID-19. The sequenced sample consisted of peripheral blood. The chain has TRBV28 and TRBJ2-3; the match to TRBD2 covers 8 bases. CDR3 sequence reads: CASSFPIAGNTDTQYF. The CDR3 DNA is TGTGCCAGCAGTTTCCCTATAGCGGGAAACACAGATACGCAGTATTTT.